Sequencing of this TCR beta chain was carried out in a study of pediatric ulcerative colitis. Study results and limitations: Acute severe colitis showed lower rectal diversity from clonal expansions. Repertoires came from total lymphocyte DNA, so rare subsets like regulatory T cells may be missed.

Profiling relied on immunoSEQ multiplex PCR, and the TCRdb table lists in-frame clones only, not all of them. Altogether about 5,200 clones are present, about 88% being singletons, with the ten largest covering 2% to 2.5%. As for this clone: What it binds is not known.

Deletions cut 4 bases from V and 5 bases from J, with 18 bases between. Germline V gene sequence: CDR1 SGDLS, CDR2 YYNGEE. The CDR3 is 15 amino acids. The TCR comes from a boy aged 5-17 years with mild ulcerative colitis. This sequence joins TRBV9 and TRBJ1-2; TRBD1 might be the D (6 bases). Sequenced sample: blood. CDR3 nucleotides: TGTGCCAGCAGCCCAACGGAGGGGGGGGAATATGGCTACACCTTC. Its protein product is CASSPTEGGEYGYTF.